This is a list of T cell receptor beta chains from one sample in a study of control samples from healthy donors and cancer patients. Sequencing used immunoSEQ multiplex PCR; TCRdb keeps in-frame clones, though not all of them. The data contain over 100,000 clones, 90% of them singletons. Input material: blood. The source is a human donor in good health. The donor label of this sample is uncertain. The CDR3 runs from the conserved cysteine through the conserved F or W. The D gene is left open where the match is weak. Clone size is stated in some rows and not others, as once, few, many or a class when expanded.

NA	TRBV6-5	TRBJ1-6	NA	TGTGCCAGCAGTCGGGCGGGGAGTAATAATTCACCCCTCCACTTT	CASSRAGSNNSPLHF
NA	TRBV7-3	TRBJ2-1	NA	TGTGCCAGCAGCTTAACTCGGGACTCCCAGTTCTTC	CASSLTRDSQFF
TRBD2	TRBV5-1	TRBJ2-1	once	TGCGCCAGCAGCTCCGGGACTATCGACAATGAGCAGTTCTTC	CASSSGTIDNEQFF
TRBD1	TRBV10-3	TRBJ2-5	NA	TGTGCAAACTCCCCGGGACAGGGGGGTTCGGAGACCCAGTACTTC	CANSPGQGGSETQYF
NA	TRBV12-3/TRBV12-4	TRBJ1-4	NA	TGTGCCAGCAGTTTACCCCCTAATGAAAAACTGTTTTTT	CASSLPPNEKLFF
NA	TRBV3-1/TRBV3-2	TRBJ2-5	NA	TGTGCCAGCAGCCCCCCGGGGGAAGAGACCCAGTACTTC	CASSPPGEETQYF
NA	TRBV24-1	TRBJ2-2	once	TGTGCCACCAGTGGAGTTACTACCGGGGAGCTGTTTTTT	CATSGVTTGELFF
NA	TRBV2	TRBJ1-1	NA	TGTGCCAGCAGTGCGAGGACGGGGAACACTGAAGCTTTCTTT	CASSARTGNTEAFF
TRBD1	TRBV5-6	TRBJ2-3	NA	TGTGCCAGCAGCCCACGGGACAGGGACCCATGGACAGATACGCAGTATTTT	CASSPRDRDPWTDTQYF
NA	TRBV3-1/TRBV3-2	TRBJ1-1	NA	TGTGCCAGCAGCCAGGAAGGACGGATTGAAGCTTTCTTT	CASSQEGRIEAFF
NA	TRBV5-1	TRBJ2-2	NA	TGCGCCAGCAGCTTGGCTCAGAACACCGGGGAGCTGTTTTTT	CASSLAQNTGELFF
NA	TRBV11-2	TRBJ1-2	NA	TGTGCCAGCAGCTCTCCTGACAAAGATGGCTACACCTTC	CASSSPDKDGYTF
NA	TRBV7-9	TRBJ2-5	NA	TGTGCCAGCAGCTTAGGAGACTCTAACCAAGAGACCCAGTACTTC	CASSLGDSNQETQYF
TRBD2	TRBV6-6	TRBJ2-1	many	TGTGCCAGCGAACCGGGACTAGCGGGATCGGAGCAGTTCTTC	CASEPGLAGSEQFF
NA	TRBV11-3	TRBJ1-1	once	TGTGCCACCACAAGCATCGGAATAATCACTGAAGCTTTCTTT	CATTSIGIITEAFF
TRBD1	TRBV5-1	TRBJ1-1	NA	TGCGCCAGCAGCTCGGACAGGGGGGGATTGAACACTGAAGCTTTCTTT	CASSSDRGGLNTEAFF
NA	TRBV6-5	TRBJ1-3	once	TGTGCCAGCAGACCAGAGGGTTACTCTGGAAACACCATATATTTT	CASRPEGYSGNTIYF
NA	TRBV5-5	TRBJ1-1	NA	TGTGCCAGCAGCTTCGGGGGGCGGACTGAAGCTTTCTTT	CASSFGGRTEAFF
NA	TRBV11-2	TRBJ1-5	once	TGTGCCAGCAGCTTAGGGGGTTCTCTGCACCATCAGCCCCAGCATTTT	CASSLGGSLHHQPQHF
NA	TRBV2	TRBJ1-1	NA	TGTGCCAGCAGTGTTGCGGAAGCGAACACTGAAGCTTTCTTT	CASSVAEANTEAFF
NA	TRBV5-6	TRBJ1-2	once	TGTGCCAGCAGCTTGGTTCCGGGTACCAACTATGGCTACACCTTC	CASSLVPGTNYGYTF
NA	TRBV28	TRBJ1-2	NA	TGTGCCAGCATTACCACCGGGCATGGCTACACCTTC	CASITTGHGYTF
NA	TRBV19	TRBJ1-5	NA	TGTGCCAGTAGTCGGCAGGGCGGTCAGCCCCAGCATTTT	CASSRQGGQPQHF
NA	TRBV5-1	TRBJ1-2	NA	TGCGCCAGCAGCTTGGCTGACAACTATGGCTACACCTTC	CASSLADNYGYTF
NA	TRBV5-1	TRBJ2-1	NA	TGCGCCAGCGCACGGACAGTTTCCTACAATGAGCAGTTCTTC	CASARTVSYNEQFF
NA	TRBV27	TRBJ2-2	NA	TGTGCCAGCAGTTCAGGACTAAACACCGGGGAGCTGTTTTTT	CASSSGLNTGELFF
NA	TRBV27	TRBJ1-2	NA	TGTGCCAGCAGTTTATCTTCCGGGGTTGGCTACACCTTC	CASSLSSGVGYTF
NA	TRBV6-6	TRBJ2-3	once	TGTGCCAGCATAGACCGGGTTGGCACAGATACGCAGTATTTT	CASIDRVGTDTQYF
NA	TRBV19	TRBJ1-2	few	TGTGCCAGTAGTATGCCTGGCCGGTTGTCTGACTATGGCTACACCTTC	CASSMPGRLSDYGYTF
TRBD1	TRBV7-9	TRBJ2-7	NA	TGTGCCAGCAGCCCGGGACAGTTCCCCTCCTACGAGCAGTACTTC	CASSPGQFPSYEQYF
NA	TRBV7-9	TRBJ2-7	NA	TGTGCCAGCAGCTTCAGCCCCGGGAACCCTACCTACGAGCAGTACTTC	CASSFSPGNPTYEQYF
TRBD2	TRBV5-1	TRBJ2-2	NA	TGCGCCAGCCGACTAGCGGGGGGGAACACCGGGGAGCTGTTTTTT	CASRLAGGNTGELFF
NA	TRBV5-4	TRBJ2-6	NA	TGTGCCAGCAGCTTGGACTTTTCTGGGGCCAACGTCCTGACTTTC	CASSLDFSGANVLTF
TRBD2	TRBV4-3	TRBJ2-1	NA	TGCGCCAGCAGCCAAGACGGGAGCGGGGGGCACAACAATGAGCAGTTCTTC	CASSQDGSGGHNNEQFF
NA	TRBV30	TRBJ1-2	once	TGTGCCTGCAGACAGGCCCGAACCCCTAACTATGGCTACACCTTC	CACRQARTPNYGYTF
TRBD1	TRBV9	TRBJ2-5	NA	TGTGCCAGCAGCGCAGGACAGGCGACTGGTGAGACCCAGTACTTC	CASSAGQATGETQYF
NA	TRBV5-1	TRBJ1-1	NA	TGCGCCAGCAGCTTTGGTTATGGGGGAACTGAAGCTTTCTTT	CASSFGYGGTEAFF
TRBD1	TRBV5-1	TRBJ2-1	many	TGCGCCAGCAGCCGGACAGGGGGAACCTACAATGAGCAGTTCTTC	CASSRTGGTYNEQFF
TRBD1	TRBV10-3	TRBJ2-6	NA	TGTGCCGCCACAGGGGACCCTGGGGCCAACGTCCTGACTTTC	CAATGDPGANVLTF
NA	TRBV19	TRBJ1-5	NA	TGTGCCAGTAGTGATAGCAATCAGCCCCAGCATTTT	CASSDSNQPQHF
NA	TRBV29-1	TRBJ2-7	once	TGCAGCGTTGAGGGGACCCGGGACTCCTACGAGCAGTACTTC	CSVEGTRDSYEQYF
NA	TRBV6-2/TRBV6-3	TRBJ1-5	NA	TGTGCCAGCAGTGCCCAAACAGGGCCCCAGCATTTT	CASSAQTGPQHF